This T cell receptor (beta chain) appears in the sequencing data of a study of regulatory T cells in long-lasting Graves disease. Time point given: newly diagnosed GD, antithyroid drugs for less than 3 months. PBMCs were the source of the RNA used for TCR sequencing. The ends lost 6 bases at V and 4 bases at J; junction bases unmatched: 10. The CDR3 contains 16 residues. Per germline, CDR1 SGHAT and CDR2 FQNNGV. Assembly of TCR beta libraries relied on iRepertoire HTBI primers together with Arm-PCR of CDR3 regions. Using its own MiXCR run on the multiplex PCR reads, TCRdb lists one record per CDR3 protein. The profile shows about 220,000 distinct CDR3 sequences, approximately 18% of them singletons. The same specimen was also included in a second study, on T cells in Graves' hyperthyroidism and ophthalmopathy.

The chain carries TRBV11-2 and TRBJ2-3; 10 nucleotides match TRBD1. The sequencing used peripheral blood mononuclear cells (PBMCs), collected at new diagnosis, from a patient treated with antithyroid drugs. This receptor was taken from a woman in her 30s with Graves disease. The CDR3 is CASSEFGTGDADTQYF. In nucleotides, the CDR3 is TGTGCCAGCAGTGAATTCGGGACAGGGGATGCAGATACGCAGTATTTT.